The 18 T cell receptor beta chains below were found in one sample sequenced in a study of OX40 agonist ivuxolimab in advanced cancers. Here immunoSEQ multiplex PCR was the method, and the copy in TCRdb shows in-frame clones only, minus some. The data show around 70,000 clones, under 95% seen once. This specimen was CD4+ or CD8+ T cells sorted from blood, taken in a trial of the OX40 agonist ivuxolimab. Source of these receptors: an adult with an advanced solid tumor such as melanoma, head and neck, liver or kidney cancer.

The gene calls are TRBV18 and TRBJ1-4; no definite D call. The germline gives CDR1 KGHSH, CDR2 LQKENI. The CDR3 spans 14 residues. V lost 3 bases, J lost 6 bases, and 11 bases lay in between. CDR3 nucleotide sequence: TGTGCCAGCTCACCTTACGACATAGATGAAAAACTGTTTTTT. Translation gives CASSPYDIDEKLFF.

In regard to this clone: The junction shows a germline mismatch at one end, possibly a read error. This rearrangement joins TRBV2 to TRBJ1-4, with 7 bases lining up with TRBD1. This CDR3 is 15 amino acids long. Looked up from germline, CDR1 is SNHLY and CDR2 is FYNNEI. CDR3 DNA: TGTGCCAGCAGAGAAGGACAGGCGGGTTGGGAAAAACTGTTTTTT. Translated: CASREGQAGWEKLFF.

This clone has a single count. This chain connects TRBV6-1 to TRBJ1-4, with 7 bases matching TRBD1. CDR1 is MNHNS, CDR2 SASEGT, per germline. The CDR3 has 15 residues. V shed 5 bases and J 5 bases; nucleotides not matched to a gene: 8. The CDR3 DNA reads as TGTGCCAGCAGTAATACAGGGGTCCAGAATGAAAAACTGTTTTTT. Translated, it gives CASSNTGVQNEKLFF.

The chain is built from TRBV25-1 and TRBJ2-3; TRBD1 agrees at 7 bases. The trim removed 9 bases at V and 2 bases at J, leaving 20 bases unmatched. Germline V CDR1 and CDR2: MGHDK, SYGVNS. There are 18 residues in the CDR3. Here the CDR3 reads CASKRDSQPLGATDTQYF. CDR3 DNA sequence: TGTGCCAGTAAGAGGGACAGTCAGCCCTTGGGGGCCACAGATACGCAGTATTTT.

CDR3 in amino acids: CASSSDGAGELFF. The CDR3 DNA reads TGTGCCAGCAGCTCAGACGGGGCCGGGGAGCTGTTTTTT. The V and J genes are TRBV7-9 and TRBJ2-2, with a weak D call TRBD2 (5 bases). CDR1 is SEHNR and CDR2 is FQNEAQ in the germline V gene (reference sequence). Trimming removed 4 bases from V and 6 bases from J, with 9 bases in between. CDR3 length: 13 residues.

This sequence joins TRBV27 and TRBJ2-7, with D possibly TRBD1 on 6 matching bases. Germline V lookup: CDR1 MNHEY, CDR2 SMNVEV (reference sequence). Trimming took off 3 bases at V and 3 bases at J, with 12 bases between the two ends. The CDR3 sequence is 14 residues long. The DNA for the CDR3 is TGTGCCAGCAGTTTGGTGGACAGTAACTACGAGCAGTACTTC. Its protein is CASSLVDSNYEQYF.

The chain employs TRBV7-9 and TRBJ2-1; 7 positions agree with TRBD1. Germline V CDR1 and CDR2: SEHNR, FQNEAQ (reference sequence). V dropped 0 bases and J dropped 8; count of bases not matched to a gene: 7. This CDR3 is built from 15 residues. Here the CDR3 DNA reads TGTGCCAGCAGCTTAGCGGGGTACAGGGGCGATGAGCAGTTCTTC. Protein product: CASSLAGYRGDEQFF.

The J gene is TRBJ2-3, the V gene TRBV5-4; the D gene is possibly TRBD2 (5 bases). Germline lookup yields CDR1 SGHNT and CDR2 YYREEE (reference sequence). The V gene lost 5 bases and the J gene lost 2 bases, with 18 bases spanning the gap. This CDR3 region has 16 residues. The CDR3: CASSPGGEVFTDTQYF. For the CDR3, the DNA is TGTGCCAGCAGTCCTGGAGGAGAGGTTTTCACAGATACGCAGTATTTT.

The chain carries TRBV5-1 and TRBJ2-1; D possibly uses TRBD1 or TRBD2 (6 bases each). CDR1 and CDR2 from the germline V gene are SGHRS and YFSETQ. CDR3 length: 16 residues. V was cut by 5 bases and J by 6 bases, with 21 bases left in between. The CDR3 sequence is CASSFPGGQTFNEQFF. CDR3 nucleotide sequence: TGCGCCAGCAGTTTTCCCGGGGGCCAAACCTTCAATGAGCAGTTCTTC.

A note on this clone: This specimen includes other DNA sequences encoding the same CDR3. V usage is TRBV11-3 and J usage is TRBJ2-2; D remains unclear. The CDR3 spans 14 residues. V gave up 0 bases and J gave up 4 bases, with 6 bases separating them. CDR1 is SGHNT, CDR2 YENEEA, per germline. The CDR3 reads CASSLDLGTGELFF. The CDR3 coding sequence is TGTGCCAGCAGCTTAGATCTGGGCACCGGGGAGCTGTTTTTT.

This chain connects TRBV7-2 to TRBJ1-4; 7 positions match TRBD1. The CDR3 covers 15 residues. The trim removed 1 base at V and 5 bases at J, leaving 4 bases unmatched. CDR1 SGHTA and CDR2 FQGNSA come from the germline V gene. The CDR3 DNA reads as TGTGCCAGCAGCTTAGACGGCAGGGGGAATGAAAAACTGTTTTTT. As protein: CASSLDGRGNEKLFF. The full variable domain, its missing parts supplied by reference TRBV7-2 and TRBJ1-4, is GAGVSQSPSNKVTEKGKDVELRCDPISGHTALYWYRQSLGQGLEFLIYFQGNSAPDKSGLPSDRFSAERTGGSVSTLTIQRTQQEDSAVYLCASSLDGRGNEKLFFGSGTQLSVL.

The chain links TRBV11-2 to TRBJ2-1; 12 bases agree with TRBD2. CDR3 size: 15 residues. The germline V gene encodes CDR1 SGHAT and CDR2 FQNNGV. V was pared by 5 bases and J by 8 bases, with 7 bases of the junction left unmatched. The CDR3 DNA reads as TGTGCCAGCAGCGGCGGGCTAGCGGGAGGGCATGAGCAGTTCTTC. This translates into CASSGGLAGGHEQFF.

The chain is built from TRBV30 and TRBJ2-5; TRBD2 might be the D (7 bases). The CDR3 is made up of 14 amino acids. Germline V gene lookup returns CDR1 GTSNPN and CDR2 SVGIG (reference sequence). Trimming removed 0 bases at V and 1 base at J, with 9 bases between. The CDR3 here is CAWSVGGPQETQYF. Written as DNA, the CDR3 is TGTGCCTGGAGTGTGGGGGGGCCCCAAGAGACCCAGTACTTC.

The chain is built from TRBV11-2 and TRBJ1-6, with TRBD1 as a possible D gene (6 bases). There are 16 residues in the CDR3. The V gene lost 3 bases and the J gene lost 8 bases, with 17 bases spanning the gap. Germline-derived CDR1 and CDR2 are SGHAT and FQNNGV. In DNA, the CDR3 is TGTGCCAGCAGCTTTCCACAGGGTTTCTACGATTCACCCCTCCACTTT. This sequence encodes CASSFPQGFYDSPLHF.

J is TRBJ2-2 and V is TRBV19; possible D gene TRBD1, 6 bases. V was cut by 5 bases and J by 0 bases, with 13 bases left in between. Per the germline V gene, CDR1 is LNHDA and CDR2 is SQIVND (reference sequence). The CDR3 covers 16 residues. The chain's CDR3 is CASSSGTLSNTGELFF. The CDR3 DNA is TGTGCCAGTAGTTCCGGGACACTTTCGAACACCGGGGAGCTGTTTTTT.

The sample holds a few counts of this clone. This chain uses TRBV30 with TRBJ1-6; TRBD1 might be the D (6 bases). Per germline, CDR1 GTSNPN and CDR2 SVGIG (reference sequence). V lost 5 bases and J lost 11, with 13 bases in between. The CDR3 length is 12 residues. The CDR3 reads CAWGGATPPLHF. The CDR3 DNA sequence: TGTGCCTGGGGGGGGGCGACCCCACCCCTCCACTTT. Complete variable domain (other parts from reference TRBV30 and TRBJ1-6): SQTIHQWPATLVQPVGSPLSLECTVEGTSNPNLYWYRQAAGRGLQLLFYSVGIGQISSEVPQNLSASRPQDRQFILSSKKLLLSDSGFYLCAWGGATPPLHFGNGTRLTVT.

The CDR3: CASSPRTSHETQYF. In DNA, the CDR3 is TGTGCCAGCAGCCCCCGGACTAGCCACGAGACCCAGTACTTC. V and J are TRBV5-6 and TRBJ2-5, with TRBD2 matching 8 bases. Per germline, CDR1 SGHDT and CDR2 YYEEEE. The CDR3 loop spans 14 amino acids. With V trimmed by 4 bases and J by 5 bases, 7 bases remained unmatched.

V gene TRBV6-6 combines with J gene TRBJ1-1; no definite D call. The germline V gene encodes CDR1 MNHNY and CDR2 SVGAGI (reference sequence). V was clipped by 5 bases and J by 1 base, with 8 bases between them. The CDR3 spans 13 residues. CDR3 nucleotide sequence: TGTGCCAGCAGTAACCCGGGGAACACTGAAGCTTTCTTT. Translation gives CASSNPGNTEAFF.